The rows below give T cell receptor beta chains drawn from one sample of a study of blood T cell repertoires in COVID-19. TCRdb keeps only in-frame clones here, not all; method: immunoSEQ multiplex PCR. Among around 340,000 clones listed, more than 70% were seen once. Sequencing was carried out using PBMCs or T cells enriched from blood (not recorded which). These receptors were collected from a woman in her twenties or thirties who had been exposed to COVID-19. CDR3s include the opening cysteine and the closing phenylalanine or tryptophan. Fields, in order: V gene, clone size, CDR3 protein. Not all rows give a size; the values are once, few, many and, for expanded clones, a class.

>TRBV28|NA
CASSLSLGQGAGNTIYF
>TRBV19|NA
CASSIDYSSSYEQYF
>TRBV5-1|NA
CASSLGTGAQETQYF
>TRBV15|NA
CATSRGGTDTQYF
>TRBV5-1|NA
CASSLDLAGGFSETQYF
>TRBV7-9|NA
CASSFEVAGYTF
>TRBV3-1/TRBV3-2|NA
CASSQLPTPNTGELFF
>TRBV2|NA
CASRPGTTNTEAFF
>TRBV19|NA
CASRPGQESVGYTF
>TRBV5-1|NA
CASSLEGIYTEAFF
>TRBV6-5|NA
CASSKRVGNTGELFF
>TRBV19|NA
CASSGLNTLTEQYF
>TRBV7-8|NA
CASQGPREGGYNEQFF
>TRBV25-1|NA
CASSVPGRPGEQYF
>TRBV10-1|NA
CASSEIRRANADEQFF
>TRBV12-3/TRBV12-4|NA
CASSTGAQPQHF
>TRBV28|NA
CASRSAGQGADEQFF
>TRBV28|NA
CASSPPPGQGTSYEQYF
>TRBV3-1/TRBV3-2|NA
CASSPDRVQRELFF
>TRBV7-9|NA
CASSLTGGSRSTEAFF
>TRBV19|NA
CASSGFYGGGKETQYF
>TRBV19|NA
CASSAQGGWETQYF
>TRBV5-1|NA
CATRPGGGEAFF
>TRBV3-1/TRBV3-2|NA
CASSRGLARGYNEQFF
>TRBV19|NA
CASSIAEGLRGYTF
>TRBV7-3|NA
CASSLRSSLDTQYF
>TRBV3-1/TRBV3-2|NA
CASSQDFWEGGGNTIYF
>TRBV27|NA
CASRLGLAGGNEQFF
>TRBV18|NA
CASSPPLRGMDNEQFF
>TRBV27|NA
CASSLYRGSGEQYF
>TRBV28|NA
CASRTPGTGKGYTF
>TRBV28|NA
CASGLDRATDTQYF
>TRBV5-5|NA
CASSSPTANTEAFF
>TRBV28|NA
CASSYFGLAAPPSYEQYF
>TRBV12-3/TRBV12-4|NA
CASSWGGDGYTF
>TRBV2|medium-sized
CASSFWSQYSNQPQHF
>TRBV11-2|once
CASSLEIQLAGSTDTQYF
>TRBV11-2|NA
CASSPIGQGDSPLHF
>TRBV28|NA
CASSLTGIEAFF
>TRBV3-1/TRBV3-2|once
CASSPSGRARNEQFF
>TRBV2|NA
CASSEWLAAGDEQFF